This is a list of T cell receptor beta chains from one sample in a study of shared T cell receptors in the human thymus. Produced via immunoSEQ multiplex PCR; TCRdb's table is partial and in-frame only. The sample comprises 700,000 or so clones, approximately 85% of which are singletons, and 0.0095% to 0.013% rests with the top ten. These data were also filed under a second study, of human thymus T cells.

The sample was thymocytes. The origin of the receptors is a girl less than two years old with a congenital heart defect. The CDR3 runs from the conserved cysteine through the conserved F or W. The D gene is left open where the match is weak. Some rows have no size entry. The others give once, few or many, or a class for an expanded clone.

V gene	D gene	J gene	clone size	CDR3 protein	CDR3 DNA
TRBV6-5	-	TRBJ2-1	-	CASSYSKGRVEDEQFF	TGTGCCAGCAGTTACTCGAAGGGCAGGGTGGAAGATGAGCAGTTCTTC
TRBV14	-	TRBJ2-1	-	CASNSLAHGRDEQFF	TGTGCCAGCAATTCCTTGGCCCACGGTCGGGATGAGCAGTTCTTC
TRBV7-2	-	TRBJ1-2	-	CASSLYRKVGYTF	TGTGCCAGCAGCTTATACAGGAAAGTTGGCTACACCTTC
TRBV6-5	TRBD2	TRBJ2-1	few	CASSYREGPTNNEQFF	TGTGCCAGCAGTTATCGGGAGGGACCGACTAACAATGAGCAGTTCTTC
TRBV5-8	TRBD1	TRBJ2-5	-	CASSSGQGWVIWGQETQYF	TGTGCCAGCAGTTCCGGACAGGGGTGGGTCATCTGGGGCCAAGAGACCCAGTACTTC
TRBV10-3	TRBD1	TRBJ1-6	-	CAISEGQGHEVYNSPLHF	TGTGCCATCAGTGAGGGACAGGGGCATGAGGTATACAATTCACCCCTCCACTTT
TRBV9	TRBD1	TRBJ1-3	-	CASSVGQGNTIYF	TGTGCCAGCAGCGTAGGACAGGGGAACACCATATATTTT
TRBV29-1	TRBD2	TRBJ2-5	-	CSVSTLAGEETQYF	TGCAGCGTGTCGACCCTAGCGGGGGAAGAGACCCAGTACTTC
TRBV5-1	-	TRBJ2-7	-	CASSFLYSTGYEQYF	TGCGCCAGCAGCTTCTTATACTCGACAGGCTACGAGCAGTACTTC
TRBV2	TRBD1	TRBJ1-2	-	CASGGTGVNQREDGYTF	TGTGCCAGCGGGGGGACAGGGGTAAATCAAAGAGAGGATGGCTACACCTTC
TRBV27	TRBD2	TRBJ2-1	-	CASSATQGGTYNEQFF	TGTGCCAGCAGTGCCACCCAGGGAGGGACCTACAATGAGCAGTTCTTC
TRBV7-3	TRBD1	TRBJ1-1	-	CASSLGTEGTEAFF	TGTGCCAGCAGCCTAGGGACAGAGGGGACTGAAGCTTTCTTT
TRBV10-3	TRBD1	TRBJ1-6	-	CAISLTGNGSYNSPLHF	TGTGCCATCAGTTTGACAGGGAATGGCTCCTATAATTCACCCCTCCACTTT
TRBV19	TRBD1	TRBJ1-2	-	CASSGEQGGLSGYTF	TGTGCCAGTTCCGGGGAACAGGGGGGATTAAGTGGCTACACCTTC
TRBV18	TRBD1	TRBJ1-6	-	CASSPGQGFYSPLHF	TGTGCCAGCTCACCAGGACAGGGGTTTTATTCACCCCTCCACTTT
TRBV19	-	TRBJ1-3	-	CASSHSHSGNTIYF	TGTGCCAGTAGTCATTCCCACTCTGGAAACACCATATATTTT
TRBV6-5	-	TRBJ1-1	-	CASSRRIRNTEAFF	TGTGCCAGCAGCCGTCGCATCAGGAACACTGAAGCTTTCTTT
TRBV4-1	TRBD2	TRBJ2-2	-	CASSQDRSLPAGGPGELFF	TGCGCCAGCAGCCAAGATCGATCACTGCCAGCGGGGGGGCCCGGGGAGCTGTTTTTT
TRBV6-5	-	TRBJ1-2	-	CASSPSRGPNYGYTF	TGTGCCAGCAGCCCCTCCAGGGGCCCCAATTATGGCTACACCTTC
TRBV11-2	-	TRBJ1-5	-	CASSLTPHDDQPQHF	TGTGCCAGCAGCTTAACTCCTCATGATGATCAGCCCCAGCATTTT
TRBV5-6	TRBD2	TRBJ2-1	-	CASRKPGLAGVGNEQFF	TGTGCCAGCAGAAAGCCGGGACTAGCGGGGGTCGGGAATGAGCAGTTCTTC
TRBV5-4	TRBD2	TRBJ2-5	-	CASSLAGRGGATQYF	TGTGCCAGCAGCTTGGCCGGGCGGGGGGGCGCGACCCAGTACTTC
TRBV10-3	TRBD1	TRBJ1-1	-	CAISDQLVGTDNTEAFF	TGTGCCATCAGTGACCAATTGGTTGGGACAGACAACACTGAAGCTTTCTTT
TRBV6-4	-	TRBJ1-6	-	CASSEGGNSPLHF	TGTGCCAGCAGTGAGGGGGGTAATTCACCCCTCCACTTT
TRBV4-2	TRBD2	TRBJ2-5	-	CASSQEIYGLAGEVTWETQYF	TGTGCCAGCAGCCAAGAAATTTACGGACTAGCGGGGGAAGTCACTTGGGAGACCCAGTACTTC
TRBV28	TRBD1	TRBJ1-2	-	CASSGTVTYGYTF	TGTGCCAGCAGCGGGACAGTTACTTATGGCTACACCTTC
TRBV5-5	-	TRBJ2-3	-	CASSAQPGHGIADTQYF	TGTGCCAGCAGCGCTCAACCGGGACACGGAATCGCGGATACGCAGTATTTT
TRBV7-9	-	TRBJ2-1	-	CASSPESGYVGEQFF	TGTGCCAGCAGCCCTGAATCGGGGTACGTGGGTGAGCAGTTCTTC
TRBV19	TRBD2	TRBJ2-1	-	CASSGPQRGINNEQFF	TGTGCCAGTAGTGGCCCTCAGCGGGGGATTAACAATGAGCAGTTCTTC
TRBV27	-	TRBJ2-6	-	CASSSKGQVSSGANVLTF	TGTGCCAGCAGTTCTAAAGGCCAGGTGTCCTCTGGGGCCAACGTCCTGACTTTC
TRBV15	-	TRBJ2-7	once	CATSRDGLSSYEQYF	TGTGCCACCAGCAGAGATGGGCTTTCCTCCTACGAGCAGTACTTC
TRBV7-8	TRBD1	TRBJ1-5	few	CASSAPFGQGGNQPQHF	TGTGCCAGCAGCGCCCCCTTTGGCCAGGGGGGCAATCAGCCCCAGCATTTT
TRBV2	-	TRBJ2-5	-	CASSDNQETQYF	TGTGCCAGCAGTGACAACCAAGAGACCCAGTACTTC
TRBV7-8	TRBD2	TRBJ2-7	once	CASSAGLAGTRGDYEQYF	TGTGCCAGCAGCGCGGGACTAGCGGGGACTCGCGGGGACTACGAGCAGTACTTC
TRBV9	TRBD1	TRBJ1-5	-	CASSAEGTGPNQPQHF	TGTGCCAGCAGCGCTGAAGGGACAGGACCAAATCAGCCCCAGCATTTT
TRBV5-6	-	TRBJ1-5	-	CASSLNRDYNQPQHF	TGTGCCAGCAGCCTCAATCGGGATTACAATCAGCCCCAGCATTTT
TRBV5-1	-	TRBJ1-2	-	CASSLWSPTDYGYTF	TGCGCCAGCAGCTTGTGGTCCCCAACTGACTATGGCTACACCTTC
TRBV28	-	TRBJ1-1	-	CASTKLTGGGTEAFF	TGTGCCAGCACCAAGTTGACGGGAGGAGGGACTGAAGCTTTCTTT
TRBV7-4	TRBD1	TRBJ1-2	-	CASSLAGTGEEGYTF	TGTGCCAGCAGCTTGGCCGGGACAGGGGAAGAAGGCTACACCTTC
TRBV28	-	TRBJ2-7	-	CASSFAYEQYF	TGTGCCAGCAGTTTCGCCTACGAGCAGTACTTC
TRBV5-6	TRBD1	TRBJ2-7	-	CASSLEFRTGANYEQYF	TGTGCCAGCAGCTTAGAGTTTAGGACAGGGGCCAACTACGAGCAGTACTTC
TRBV14	TRBD1	TRBJ1-1	-	CASSQKAGQGTTEAFF	TGTGCCAGCAGCCAAAAGGCCGGACAGGGAACCACTGAAGCTTTCTTT
TRBV27	TRBD1	TRBJ2-3	-	CASSLPGQVHTDTQYF	TGTGCCAGCAGTTTACCCGGACAGGTACACACAGATACGCAGTATTTT
TRBV7-3	-	TRBJ2-7	once	CASSLGRRGVRHAYEQYF	TGTGCCAGCAGCTTAGGGCGGAGGGGCGTACGACATGCCTACGAGCAGTACTTC
TRBV12-5	-	TRBJ1-4	-	CASGMGPRGNEKLFF	TGTGCTAGTGGCATGGGGCCGCGGGGTAATGAAAAACTGTTTTTT
TRBV5-4	TRBD1	TRBJ1-1	-	CASSLDKTDRVGGGKTEAFF	TGTGCCAGCAGCTTGGATAAAACGGACAGGGTAGGAGGTGGGAAGACTGAAGCTTTCTTT